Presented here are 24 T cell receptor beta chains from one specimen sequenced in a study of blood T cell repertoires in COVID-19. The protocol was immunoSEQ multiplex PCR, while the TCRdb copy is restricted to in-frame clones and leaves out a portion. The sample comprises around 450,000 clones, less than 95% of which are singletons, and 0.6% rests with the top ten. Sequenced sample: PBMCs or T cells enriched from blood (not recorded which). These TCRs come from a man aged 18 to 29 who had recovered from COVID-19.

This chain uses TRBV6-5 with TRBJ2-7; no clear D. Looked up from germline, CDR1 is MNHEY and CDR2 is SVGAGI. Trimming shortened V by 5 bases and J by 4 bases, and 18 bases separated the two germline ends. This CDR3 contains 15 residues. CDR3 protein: CASSPGWQYQYEQYF. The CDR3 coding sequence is TGTGCCAGCAGTCCAGGCTGGCAGTACCAATACGAGCAGTACTTC.

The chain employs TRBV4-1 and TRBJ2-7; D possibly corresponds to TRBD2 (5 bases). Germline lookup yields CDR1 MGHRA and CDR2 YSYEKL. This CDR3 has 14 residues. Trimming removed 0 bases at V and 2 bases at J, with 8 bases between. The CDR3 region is CASSQEGVAYEQYF. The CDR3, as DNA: TGCGCCAGCAGCCAAGAGGGAGTAGCCTACGAGCAGTACTTC.

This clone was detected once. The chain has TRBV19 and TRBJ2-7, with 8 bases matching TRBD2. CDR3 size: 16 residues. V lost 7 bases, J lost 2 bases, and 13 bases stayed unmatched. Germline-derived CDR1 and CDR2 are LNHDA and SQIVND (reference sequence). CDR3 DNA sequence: TGTGCCAGTACCGACCGCAGCGGGAGAAATCCCTACGAGCAGTACTTC. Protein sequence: CASTDRSGRNPYEQYF.

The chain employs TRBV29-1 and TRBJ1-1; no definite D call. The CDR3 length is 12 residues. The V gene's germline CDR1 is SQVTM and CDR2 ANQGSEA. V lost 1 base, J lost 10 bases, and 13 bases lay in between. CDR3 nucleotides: TGCAGCGTTGAAGGGACTGAGGGTGGAGCTTTCTTT. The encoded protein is CSVEGTEGGAFF.

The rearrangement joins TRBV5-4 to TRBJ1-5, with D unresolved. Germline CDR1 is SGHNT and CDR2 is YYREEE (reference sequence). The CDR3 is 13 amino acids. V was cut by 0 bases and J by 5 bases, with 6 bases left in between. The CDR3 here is CASSLDSDQPQHF. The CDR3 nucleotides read TGTGCCAGCAGCTTGGACTCCGATCAGCCCCAGCATTTT.

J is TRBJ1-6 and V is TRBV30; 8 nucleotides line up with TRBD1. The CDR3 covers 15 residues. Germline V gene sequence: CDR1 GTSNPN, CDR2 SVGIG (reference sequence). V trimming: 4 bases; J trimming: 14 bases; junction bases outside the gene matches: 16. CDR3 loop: CAWTPRQGPGKTLHF. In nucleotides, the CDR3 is TGTGCCTGGACTCCTCGACAGGGGCCCGGGAAAACCCTCCACTTT.

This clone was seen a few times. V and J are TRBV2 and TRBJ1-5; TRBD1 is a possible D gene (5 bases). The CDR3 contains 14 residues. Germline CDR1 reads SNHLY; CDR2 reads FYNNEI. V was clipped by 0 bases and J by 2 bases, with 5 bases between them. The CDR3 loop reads CASSEAGGNQPQHF. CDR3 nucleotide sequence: TGTGCCAGCAGTGAAGCAGGGGGCAATCAGCCCCAGCATTTT.

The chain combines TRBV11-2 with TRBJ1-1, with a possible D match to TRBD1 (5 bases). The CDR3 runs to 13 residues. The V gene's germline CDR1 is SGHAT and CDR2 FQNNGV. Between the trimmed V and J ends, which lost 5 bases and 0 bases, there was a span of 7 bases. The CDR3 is CASSPTVNTEAFF. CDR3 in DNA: TGTGCCAGCAGCCCGACAGTGAACACTGAAGCTTTCTTT.

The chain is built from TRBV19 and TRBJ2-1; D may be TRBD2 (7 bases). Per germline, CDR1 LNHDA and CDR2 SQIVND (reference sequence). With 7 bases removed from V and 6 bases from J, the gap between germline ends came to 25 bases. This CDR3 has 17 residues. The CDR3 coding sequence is TGTGCCAGTACCACTACTTGGGGGGGCCCCGGGGGCAATGAGCAGTTCTTC. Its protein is CASTTTWGGPGGNEQFF.

This CDR3 is CAWRAPGINQPQHF. DNA of the CDR3: TGTGCCTGGAGGGCCCCCGGGATAAATCAGCCCCAGCATTTT. V usage is TRBV30 and J usage is TRBJ1-5, with D uncertain. The V end lost 3 bases, the J end lost 4 bases, and 13 bases lay between the germline ends. The CDR3 is 14 residues long. Germline V gene sequence: CDR1 GTSNPN, CDR2 SVGIG (reference sequence).

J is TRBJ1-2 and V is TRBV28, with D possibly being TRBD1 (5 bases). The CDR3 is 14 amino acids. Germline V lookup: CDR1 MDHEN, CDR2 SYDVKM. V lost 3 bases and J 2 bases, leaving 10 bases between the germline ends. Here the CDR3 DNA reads TGTGCCAGCAGTTTTCTTGACAGAAACTATGGCTACACCTTC. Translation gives CASSFLDRNYGYTF.

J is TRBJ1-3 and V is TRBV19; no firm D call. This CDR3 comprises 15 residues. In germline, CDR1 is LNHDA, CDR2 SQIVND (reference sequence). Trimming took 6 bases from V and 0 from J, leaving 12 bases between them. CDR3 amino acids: CASSAEDASGNTIYF. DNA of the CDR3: TGTGCCAGTAGCGCGGAGGATGCCTCTGGAAACACCATATATTTT.

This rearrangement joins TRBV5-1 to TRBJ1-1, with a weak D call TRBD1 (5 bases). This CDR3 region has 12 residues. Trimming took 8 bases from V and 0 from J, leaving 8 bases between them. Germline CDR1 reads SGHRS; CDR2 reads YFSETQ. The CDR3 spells CARLGVNTEAFF. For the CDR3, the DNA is TGCGCCAGGCTAGGGGTGAACACTGAAGCTTTCTTT.

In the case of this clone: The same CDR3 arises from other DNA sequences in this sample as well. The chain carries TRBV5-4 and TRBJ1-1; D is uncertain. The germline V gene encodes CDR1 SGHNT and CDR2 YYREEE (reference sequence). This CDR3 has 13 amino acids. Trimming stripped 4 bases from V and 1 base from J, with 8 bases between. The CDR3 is CASSLPPNTEAFF. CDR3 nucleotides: TGTGCCAGCAGCCTTCCTCCGAACACTGAAGCTTTCTTT.

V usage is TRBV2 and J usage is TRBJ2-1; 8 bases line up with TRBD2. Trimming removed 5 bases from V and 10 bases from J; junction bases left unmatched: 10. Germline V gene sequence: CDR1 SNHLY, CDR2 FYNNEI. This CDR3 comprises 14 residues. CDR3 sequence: CASSSLAGNLEQFF. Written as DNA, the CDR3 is TGTGCCAGCAGTTCCTTAGCGGGGAACCTGGAGCAGTTCTTC.

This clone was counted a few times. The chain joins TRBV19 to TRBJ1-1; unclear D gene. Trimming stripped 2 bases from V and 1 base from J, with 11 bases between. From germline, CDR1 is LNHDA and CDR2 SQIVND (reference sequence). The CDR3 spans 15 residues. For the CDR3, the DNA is TGTGCCAGTAGTATATGGGCTGTGGGGAACACTGAAGCTTTCTTT. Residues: CASSIWAVGNTEAFF.

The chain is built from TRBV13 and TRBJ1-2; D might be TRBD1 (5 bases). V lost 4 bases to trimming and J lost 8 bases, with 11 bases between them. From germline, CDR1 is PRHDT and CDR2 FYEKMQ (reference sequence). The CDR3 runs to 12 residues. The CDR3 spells CASSSDSRGYTF. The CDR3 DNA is TGTGCCAGCAGCTCCGACAGCCGGGGCTACACCTTC. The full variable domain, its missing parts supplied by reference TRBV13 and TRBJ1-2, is AAGVIQSPRHLIKEKRETATLKCYPIPRHDTVYWYQQGPGQDPQFLISFYEKMQSDKGSIPDRFSAQQFSDYHSELNMSSLELGDSALYFCASSSDSRGYTFGSGTRLTVV.

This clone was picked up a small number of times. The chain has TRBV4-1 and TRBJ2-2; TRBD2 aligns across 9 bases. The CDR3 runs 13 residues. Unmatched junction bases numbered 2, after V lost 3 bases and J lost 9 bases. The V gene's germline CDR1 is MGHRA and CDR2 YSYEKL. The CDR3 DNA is TGCGCCAGCAGCCAGGCTAGCGGGAGGGAGCTGTTTTTT. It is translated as CASSQASGRELFF.

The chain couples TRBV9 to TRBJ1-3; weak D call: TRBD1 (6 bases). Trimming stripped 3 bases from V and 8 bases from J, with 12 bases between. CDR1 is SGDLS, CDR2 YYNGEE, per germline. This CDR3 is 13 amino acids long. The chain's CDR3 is CASSEEAGDTIYF. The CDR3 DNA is TGTGCCAGCAGCGAAGAGGCAGGGGACACCATATATTTT.

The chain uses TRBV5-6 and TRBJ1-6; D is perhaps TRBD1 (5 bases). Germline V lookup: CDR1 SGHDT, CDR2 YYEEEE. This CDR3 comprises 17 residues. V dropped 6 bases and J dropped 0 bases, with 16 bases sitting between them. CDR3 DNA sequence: TGTGCCAGCACCCGACAGAAAATAAGCTCCTATAATTCACCCCTCCACTTT. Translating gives CASTRQKISSYNSPLHF.

This CDR3 reads CASSTGTGSSYEQYF. For the CDR3, the DNA is TGTGCCAGTAGTACAGGGACAGGGAGCTCCTACGAGCAGTACTTC. This chain uses TRBV19 with TRBJ2-7, with TRBD1 identical over 9 bases. This CDR3 is 15 amino acids long. Germline CDR1 and CDR2: LNHDA and SQIVND (reference sequence). V dropped 4 bases and J dropped 0; count of bases not matched to a gene: 4.

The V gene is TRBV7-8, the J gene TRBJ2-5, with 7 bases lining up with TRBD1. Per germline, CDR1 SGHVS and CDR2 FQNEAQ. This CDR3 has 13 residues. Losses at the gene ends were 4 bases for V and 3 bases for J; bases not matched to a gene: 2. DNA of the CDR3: TGTGCCAGCAGCTCCGGGACAGAAGAGACCCAGTACTTC. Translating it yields CASSSGTEETQYF.

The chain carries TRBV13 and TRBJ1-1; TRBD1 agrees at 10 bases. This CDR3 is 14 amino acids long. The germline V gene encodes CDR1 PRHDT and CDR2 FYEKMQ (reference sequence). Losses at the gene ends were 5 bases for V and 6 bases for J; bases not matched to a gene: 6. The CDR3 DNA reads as TGTGCCAGCAGCCCGACAGGGGGCGGAGCTGAAGCTTTCTTT. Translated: CASSPTGGGAEAFF.

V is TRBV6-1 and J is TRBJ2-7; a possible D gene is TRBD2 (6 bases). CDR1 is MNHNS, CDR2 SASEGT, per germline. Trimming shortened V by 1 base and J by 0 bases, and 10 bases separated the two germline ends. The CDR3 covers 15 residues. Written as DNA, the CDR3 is TGTGCCAGCAGTGAAGACGGGGGTTACTCCTACGAGCAGTACTTC. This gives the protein CASSEDGGYSYEQYF.